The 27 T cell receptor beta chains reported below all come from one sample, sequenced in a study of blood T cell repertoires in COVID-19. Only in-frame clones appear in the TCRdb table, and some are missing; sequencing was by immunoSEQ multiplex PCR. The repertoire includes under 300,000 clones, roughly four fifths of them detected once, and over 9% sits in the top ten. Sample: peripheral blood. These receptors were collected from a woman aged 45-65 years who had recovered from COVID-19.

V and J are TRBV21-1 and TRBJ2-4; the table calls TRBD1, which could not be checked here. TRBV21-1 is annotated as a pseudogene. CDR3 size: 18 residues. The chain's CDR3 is CASSTGPGQVRVKNIQYF. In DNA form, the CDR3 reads TGTGCCAGCAGCACGGGGCCGGGACAGGTGAGAGTCAAAAACATTCAGTACTTC.

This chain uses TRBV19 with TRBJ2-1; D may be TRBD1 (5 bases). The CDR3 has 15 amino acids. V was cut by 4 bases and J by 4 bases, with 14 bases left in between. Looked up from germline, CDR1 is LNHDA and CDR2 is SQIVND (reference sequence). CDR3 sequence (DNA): TGTGCCAGTAGTACAGGGATCCCTCCTTACAATGAGCAGTTCTTC. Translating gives CASSTGIPPYNEQFF.

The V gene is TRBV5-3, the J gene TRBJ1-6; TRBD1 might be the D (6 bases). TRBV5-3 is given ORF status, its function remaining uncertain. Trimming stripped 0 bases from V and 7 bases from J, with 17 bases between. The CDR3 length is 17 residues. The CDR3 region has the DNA TGTGCCAGAAGCTTGGAGCGGGGGGCGCTTTGGAATTCACCCCTCCACTTT. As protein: CARSLERGALWNSPLHF.

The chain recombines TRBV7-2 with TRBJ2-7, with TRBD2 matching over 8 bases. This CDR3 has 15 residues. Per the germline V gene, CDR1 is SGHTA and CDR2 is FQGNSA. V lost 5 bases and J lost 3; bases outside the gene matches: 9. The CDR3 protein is CASSGSVAGYYEQYF. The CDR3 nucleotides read TGTGCCAGCAGCGGATCAGTAGCGGGGTACTACGAGCAGTACTTC. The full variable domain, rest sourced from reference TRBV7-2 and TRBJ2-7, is GAGVSQSPSNKVTEKGKDVELRCDPISGHTALYWYRQSLGQGLEFLIYFQGNSAPDKSGLPSDRFSAERTGGSVSTLTIQRTQQEDSAVYLCASSGSVAGYYEQYFGPGTRLTVT.

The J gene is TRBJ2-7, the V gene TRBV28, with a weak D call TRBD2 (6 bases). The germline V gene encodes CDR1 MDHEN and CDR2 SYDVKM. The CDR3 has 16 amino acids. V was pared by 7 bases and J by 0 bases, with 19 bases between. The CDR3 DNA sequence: TGTGCCAGCAATCCCGGGGATAGCGGATACTCCTACGAGCAGTACTTC. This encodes CASNPGDSGYSYEQYF.

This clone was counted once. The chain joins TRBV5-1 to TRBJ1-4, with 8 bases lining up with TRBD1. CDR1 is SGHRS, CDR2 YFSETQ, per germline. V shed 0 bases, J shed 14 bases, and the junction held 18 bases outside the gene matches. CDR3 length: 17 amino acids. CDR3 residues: CASSLGPGQAFNESLFF. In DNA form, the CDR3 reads TGCGCCAGCAGCTTGGGGCCGGGACAGGCCTTTAATGAATCCCTGTTTTTT.

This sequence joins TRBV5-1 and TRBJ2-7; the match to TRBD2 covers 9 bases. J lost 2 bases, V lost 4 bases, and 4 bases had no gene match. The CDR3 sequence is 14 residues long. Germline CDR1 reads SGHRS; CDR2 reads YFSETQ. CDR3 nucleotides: TGCGCCAGCAGCCAAGGCGGGGGGGCCTACGAGCAGTACTTC. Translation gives CASSQGGGAYEQYF. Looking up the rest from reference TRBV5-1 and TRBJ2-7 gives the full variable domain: KAGVTQTPRYLIKTRGQQVTLSCSPISGHRSVSWYQQTPGQGLQFLFEYFSETQRNKGNFPGRFSGRQFSNSRSEMNVSTLELGDSALYLCASSQGGGAYEQYFGPGTRLTVT.

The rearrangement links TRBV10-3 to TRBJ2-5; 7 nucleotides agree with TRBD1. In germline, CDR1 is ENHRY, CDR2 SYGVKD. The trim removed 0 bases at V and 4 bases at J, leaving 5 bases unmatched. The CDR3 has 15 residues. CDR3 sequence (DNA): TGTGCCATCAGTGAGTCCCCGGACAGGCCAGAGACCCAGTACTTC. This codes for CAISESPDRPETQYF.

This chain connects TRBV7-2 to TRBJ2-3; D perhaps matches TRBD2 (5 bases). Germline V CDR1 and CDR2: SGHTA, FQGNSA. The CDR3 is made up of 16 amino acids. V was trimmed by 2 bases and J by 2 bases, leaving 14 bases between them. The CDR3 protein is CASSLLVADYTDTQYF. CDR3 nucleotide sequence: TGTGCCAGCAGCTTACTAGTTGCCGACTACACAGATACGCAGTATTTT.

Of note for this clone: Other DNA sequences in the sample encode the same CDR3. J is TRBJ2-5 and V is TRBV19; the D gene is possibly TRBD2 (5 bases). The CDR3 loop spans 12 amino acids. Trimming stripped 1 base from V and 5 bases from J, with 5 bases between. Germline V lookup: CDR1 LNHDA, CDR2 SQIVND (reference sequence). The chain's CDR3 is CASSIGGETQYF. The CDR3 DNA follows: TGTGCCAGTAGTATAGGCGGGGAGACCCAGTACTTC.

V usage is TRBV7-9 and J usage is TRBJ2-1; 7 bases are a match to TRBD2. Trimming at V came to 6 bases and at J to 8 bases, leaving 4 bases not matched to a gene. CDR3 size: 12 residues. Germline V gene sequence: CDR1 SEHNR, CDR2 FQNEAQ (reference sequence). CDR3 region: CASRSGLYEQFF. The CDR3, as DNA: TGTGCCAGCAGGTCGGGACTATATGAGCAGTTCTTC. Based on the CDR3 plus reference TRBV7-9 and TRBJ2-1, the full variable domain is DTGVSQNPRHKITKRGQNVTFRCDPISEHNRLYWYRQTLGQGPEFLTYFQNEAQLEKSRLLSDRFSAERPKGSFSTLEIQRTEQGDSAMYLCASRSGLYEQFFGPGTRLTVL.

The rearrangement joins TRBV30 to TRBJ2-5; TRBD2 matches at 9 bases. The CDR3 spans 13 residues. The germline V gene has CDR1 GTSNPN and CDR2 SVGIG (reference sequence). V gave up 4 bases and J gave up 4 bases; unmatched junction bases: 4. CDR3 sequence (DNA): TGTGCCTGGACTAGCGGGAAGGGAGAGACCCAGTACTTC. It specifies CAWTSGKGETQYF.

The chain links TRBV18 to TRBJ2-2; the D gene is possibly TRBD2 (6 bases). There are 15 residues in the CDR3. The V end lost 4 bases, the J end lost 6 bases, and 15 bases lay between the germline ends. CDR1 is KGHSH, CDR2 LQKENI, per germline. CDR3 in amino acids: CASSLGGATAGELFF. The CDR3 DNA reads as TGTGCCAGCTCACTGGGCGGGGCCACGGCCGGGGAGCTGTTTTTT.

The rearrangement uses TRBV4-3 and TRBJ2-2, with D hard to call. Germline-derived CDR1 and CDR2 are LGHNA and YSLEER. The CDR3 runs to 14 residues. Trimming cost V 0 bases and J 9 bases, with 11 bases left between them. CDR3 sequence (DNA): TGCGCCAGCAGCCAAGAAGGAGCCGGCCGGGAGCTGTTTTTT. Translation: CASSQEGAGRELFF.

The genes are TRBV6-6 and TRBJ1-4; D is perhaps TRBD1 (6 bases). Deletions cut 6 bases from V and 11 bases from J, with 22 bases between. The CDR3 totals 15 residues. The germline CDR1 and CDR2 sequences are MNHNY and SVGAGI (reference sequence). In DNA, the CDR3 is TGTGCCAGCAGATCAGGGGTAGGATCGCGAGAGAAACTGTTTTTT. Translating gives CASRSGVGSREKLFF.

The CDR3 protein is CASSLTSGGSYNEQFF. The CDR3 DNA is TGTGCCAGCAGTCTAACTAGCGGAGGCTCCTACAATGAGCAGTTCTTC. The gene calls are TRBV27 and TRBJ2-1; 8 positions agree with TRBD2. CDR1 is MNHEY and CDR2 is SMNVEV in the germline V gene (reference sequence). Trimming cost V 5 bases and J 0 bases; bases outside gene matches: 6. The CDR3 spans 16 residues.

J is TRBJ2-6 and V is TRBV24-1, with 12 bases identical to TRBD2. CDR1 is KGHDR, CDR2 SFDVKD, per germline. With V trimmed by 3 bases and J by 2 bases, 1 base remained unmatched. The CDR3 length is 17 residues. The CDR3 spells CATSDASGRAGANVLTF. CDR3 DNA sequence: TGTGCCACCAGTGATGCTAGCGGGAGGGCTGGGGCCAACGTCCTGACTTTC.

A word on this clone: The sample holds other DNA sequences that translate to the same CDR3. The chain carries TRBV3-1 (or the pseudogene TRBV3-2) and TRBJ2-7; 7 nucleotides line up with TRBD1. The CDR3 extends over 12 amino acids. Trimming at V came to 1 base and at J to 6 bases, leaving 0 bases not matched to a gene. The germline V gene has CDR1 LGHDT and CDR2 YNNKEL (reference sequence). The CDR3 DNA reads TGTGCCAGCAGCCAAGCAGGGGGCGAGCAGTACTTC. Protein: CASSQAGGEQYF.

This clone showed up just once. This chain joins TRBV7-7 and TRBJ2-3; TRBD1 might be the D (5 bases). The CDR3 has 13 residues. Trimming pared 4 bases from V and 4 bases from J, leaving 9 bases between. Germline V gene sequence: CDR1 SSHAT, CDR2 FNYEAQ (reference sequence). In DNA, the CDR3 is TGTGCCAGCAGCTCCGACAGAGCAGATACGCAGTATTTT. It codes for CASSSDRADTQYF. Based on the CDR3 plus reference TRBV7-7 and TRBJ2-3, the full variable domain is GAGVSQSPRYKVTKRGQDVTLRCDPISSHATLYWYQQALGQGPEFLTYFNYEAQPDKSGLPSDRFSAERPEGSISTLTIQRTEQRDSAMYRCASSSDRADTQYFGPGTRLTVL.

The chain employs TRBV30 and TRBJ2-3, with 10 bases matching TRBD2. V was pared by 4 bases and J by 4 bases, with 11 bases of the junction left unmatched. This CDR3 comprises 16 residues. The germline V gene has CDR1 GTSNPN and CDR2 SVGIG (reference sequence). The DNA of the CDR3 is TGTGCCTGGAATGGGCTAGCGGGAGTCTCGGCAGATACGCAGTATTTT. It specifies CAWNGLAGVSADTQYF.

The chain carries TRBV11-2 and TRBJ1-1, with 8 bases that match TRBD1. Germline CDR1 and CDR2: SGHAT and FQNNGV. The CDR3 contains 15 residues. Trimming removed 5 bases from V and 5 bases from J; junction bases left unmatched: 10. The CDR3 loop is CASSPLGTGLTEAFF. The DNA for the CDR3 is TGTGCCAGCAGCCCTCTAGGGACAGGTTTGACTGAAGCTTTCTTT.

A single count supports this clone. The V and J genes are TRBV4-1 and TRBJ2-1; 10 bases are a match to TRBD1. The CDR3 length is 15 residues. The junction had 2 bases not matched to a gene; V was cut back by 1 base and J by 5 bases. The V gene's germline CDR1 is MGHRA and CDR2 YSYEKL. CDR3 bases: TGCGCCAGCAGCCAAGGGACAGGGGGTAACAATGAGCAGTTCTTC. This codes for CASSQGTGGNNEQFF.

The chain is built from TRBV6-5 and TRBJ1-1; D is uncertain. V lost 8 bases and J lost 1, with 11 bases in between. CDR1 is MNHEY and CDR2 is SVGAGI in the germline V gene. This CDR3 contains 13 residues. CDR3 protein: CASSFRTNTEAFF. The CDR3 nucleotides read TGTGCCAGCTCCTTCAGAACGAACACTGAAGCTTTCTTT.

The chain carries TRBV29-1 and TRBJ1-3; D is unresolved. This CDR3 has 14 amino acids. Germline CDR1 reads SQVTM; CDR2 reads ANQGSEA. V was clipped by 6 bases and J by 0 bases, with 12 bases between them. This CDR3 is CSVHTESSGNTIYF. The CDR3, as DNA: TGCAGCGTGCACACAGAAAGCTCTGGAAACACCATATATTTT. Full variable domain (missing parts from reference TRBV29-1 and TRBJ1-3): SAVISQKPSRDICQRGTSLTIQCQVDSQVTMMFWYRQQPGQSLTLIATANQGSEATYESGFVIDKFPISRPNLTFSTLTVSNMSPEDSSIYLCSVHTESSGNTIYFGEGSWLTVV.

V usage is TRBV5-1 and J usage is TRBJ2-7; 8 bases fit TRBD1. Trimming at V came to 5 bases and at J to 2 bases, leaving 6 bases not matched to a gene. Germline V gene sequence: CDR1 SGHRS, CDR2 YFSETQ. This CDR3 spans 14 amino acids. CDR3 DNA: TGCGCCAGCAGAACAGAGACAGGGGCCTACGAGCAGTACTTC. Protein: CASRTETGAYEQYF. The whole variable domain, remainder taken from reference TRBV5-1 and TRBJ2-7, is KAGVTQTPRYLIKTRGQQVTLSCSPISGHRSVSWYQQTPGQGLQFLFEYFSETQRNKGNFPGRFSGRQFSNSRSEMNVSTLELGDSALYLCASRTETGAYEQYFGPGTRLTVT.

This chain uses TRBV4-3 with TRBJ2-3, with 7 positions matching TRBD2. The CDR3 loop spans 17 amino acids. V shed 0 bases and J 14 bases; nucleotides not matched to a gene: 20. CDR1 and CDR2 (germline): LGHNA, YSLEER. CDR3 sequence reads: CASSQDRRTRGIPFGYF. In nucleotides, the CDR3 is TGCGCCAGCAGCCAAGATCGGAGGACTAGGGGAATTCCGTTTGGGTATTTT.

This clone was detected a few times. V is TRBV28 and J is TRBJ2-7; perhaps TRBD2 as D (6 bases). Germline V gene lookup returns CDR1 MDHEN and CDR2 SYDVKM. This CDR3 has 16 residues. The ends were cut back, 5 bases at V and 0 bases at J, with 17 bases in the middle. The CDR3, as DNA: TGTGCCAGCAGTGCCTATACTAGCCTGAGCTCCTACGAGCAGTACTTC. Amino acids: CASSAYTSLSSYEQYF.